This record covers a single TCR beta chain. The antigen is undetermined. The source of the sample is a study of cytomegalovirus exposure and HLA in healthy donors. 60 Vbeta and 13 Jbeta primers were used in PCR. Under the authors' procedure: Roughly 10 million shared chains were among approximately 87 million unique TCR beta chains counted in a later analysis. Sequenced by immunoSEQ multiplex PCR; TCRdb stores in-frame clones only, minus some. The V and J calls and clone size come from that table; D and trimming were worked out from the DNA. Its table lists more than 85,000 clones. General study results and limits: The study recorded some 160 TCR beta chains that were cytomegalovirus-associated. From TCR beta sequences, most subjects' HLA-A and HLA-B alleles were reportedly predicted accurately.

The TCR was taken from a girl aged 10-17 years in good health and CMV-seropositive. Input material: PBMCs.

CDR3 sequence (DNA): TGTGCCAGCAGCTTACTAGCGGGGACCCAAGAGACCCAGTACTTC. It specifies CASSLLAGTQETQYF. The chain recombines TRBV7-2 with TRBJ2-5; 9 bases fit TRBD2. Germline CDR1 SGHTA, CDR2 FQGNSA. There are 15 residues in the CDR3. Trimming at V came to 2 bases and at J to 1 base, leaving 2 bases not matched to a gene.